This T cell receptor (beta chain) was found in a study of T-cell reconstitution after alpha-beta-depleted transplantation in children. A TCRbeta library incorporating unique molecular identifiers was prepared. TCRdb recomputed calls from the PCR reads with MiXCR, one row per CDR3 protein. The repertoire consists of 400,000 to 500,000 distinct CDR3 sequences, with 9.5% to 13% occurring once and the leading ten covering roughly 6%. The CDR3 has 14 amino acids. Trimming at V came to 4 bases and at J to 6 bases, leaving 2 bases not matched to a gene. Germline values: CDR1 SGHAT, CDR2 FQNNGV. This clonotype was detected many times.

The sequence was collected from a human donor who donated a stem cell graft to a child with acute myeloid leukemia. Specimen: PBMCs from the stem cell graft donor, collected from the stem cell graft. The genes are TRBV11-2 and TRBJ2-1, with 11 nucleotides matching TRBD2. CDR3 nucleotides: TGTGCCAGCAGCTCCCTAGCGGGGGGCAATGAGCAGTTCTTC. Translation gives CASSSLAGGNEQFF.